This T cell receptor (beta chain) was sequenced during a study of cytomegalovirus exposure and HLA in healthy donors listed by TCRdb under 2017. At the level of the whole study: According to a later analysis, the approximately 120 validation repertoires were produced on the same platform as the 666 repertoires of the first cohort. Besides the first cohort of 550 to 750 subjects, a separate validation cohort made up of 120 different subjects was used. The study was designed to test whether signatures of past pathogen exposure could be identified by cataloging public T cell receptors. To predict cytomegalovirus infection status, the study brought together high-throughput TCR immunosequencing, statistical association of individual TCRs with disease status, and machine learning.

Library prep was done by the immunoSEQ multiplex PCR assay. The paper's data handling went like this. A statistical classification framework was built for diagnosing cytomegalovirus status from the catalog of TCR beta chain sequences. This immuneACCESS table, as held by TCRdb, lists in-frame sequences with V and J called but not all clones. Of the missing ones, under half trace to an unresolved V gene in checked studies; the others have no known cause. V, J and clone size derive from that table, while D and trimming were established from the DNA sequence. The sample contains around 86,000 clones, approximately 94% of them found a single time. Around 1.1% of the sample rests with the top ten. Separate from the roughly 700-subject first cohort, the validation cohort of 95 to 150 subjects was the group to which the donors belonged. Beyond this particular receptor, the publication reports: While some public TCRs were present in many individuals, most TCR sequences turned up only very rarely across donors. The authors suggested that the approach could potentially be extended to other disease states and immunological phenotypes. A total of fewer than 200 TCR beta chains were listed by the study as associated with cytomegalovirus. Three of the identified cytomegalovirus-associated TCR beta chains were confirmed in vitro to be specific for cytomegalovirus antigens. Subsequent analysis determined that TCRs grouped into clusters in the first cohort also showed a tendency toward co-occurrence across the 120 validation repertoires, and 94% of cluster scores exceeded 0. All 120 or so repertoires were used to score co-occurrence in the validation cohort in a later analysis, because that analysis had no HLA typing for the cohort. The classifier was reported to diagnose cytomegalovirus status with high specificity and sensitivity in both the original cohort and the validation cohort.

The CDR3 covers 17 residues, taking in both the cysteine and the phenylalanine. This entry keeps only the CDR3 DNA: 51 bases, framed from base 1. Per the germline V gene, SGHTA is the CDR1 and FQGNSA is the CDR2. V is pruned by 1 base and J by 4 bases, leaving 9 bases of the junction without a gene match. Regarding this clone: Which antigen it targets is not known. Per-base qualities were not stored, and no clone one base away is much larger.

Sequenced: PBMCs. The receptor's source is a woman aged 25 to 39 in good health and CMV-seropositive. The chain is assembled from TRBV7-2 and TRBJ2-3; TRBD2 lines up with 9 middle nucleotides. The bases read TGTGCCAGCAGCTTAGACGGGGCGGGAGGGCCCGCAGATACGCAGTATTTT. Translated, it reads CASSLDGAGGPADTQYF.